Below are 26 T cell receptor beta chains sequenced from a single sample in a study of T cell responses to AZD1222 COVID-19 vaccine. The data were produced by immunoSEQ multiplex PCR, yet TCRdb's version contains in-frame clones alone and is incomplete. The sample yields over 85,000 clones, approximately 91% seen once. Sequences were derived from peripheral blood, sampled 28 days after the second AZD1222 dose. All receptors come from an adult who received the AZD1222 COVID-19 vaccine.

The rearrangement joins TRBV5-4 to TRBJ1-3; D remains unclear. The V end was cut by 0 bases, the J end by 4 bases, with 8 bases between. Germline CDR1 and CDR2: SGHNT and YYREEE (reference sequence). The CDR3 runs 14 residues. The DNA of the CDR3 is TGTGCCAGCAGCTTGGATGGGTTCGGAAACACCATATATTTT. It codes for CASSLDGFGNTIYF.

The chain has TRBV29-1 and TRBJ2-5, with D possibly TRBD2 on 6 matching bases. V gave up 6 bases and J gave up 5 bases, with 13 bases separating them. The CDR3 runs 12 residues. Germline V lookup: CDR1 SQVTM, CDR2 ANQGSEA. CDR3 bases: TGCAGCGTAGCGGAGGGTTTCGAGACCCAGTACTTC. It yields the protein CSVAEGFETQYF.

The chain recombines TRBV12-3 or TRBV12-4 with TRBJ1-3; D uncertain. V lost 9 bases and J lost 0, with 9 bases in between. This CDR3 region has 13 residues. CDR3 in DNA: TGTGCCAGTGAACAGAACTCTGGAAACACCATATATTTT. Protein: CASEQNSGNTIYF.

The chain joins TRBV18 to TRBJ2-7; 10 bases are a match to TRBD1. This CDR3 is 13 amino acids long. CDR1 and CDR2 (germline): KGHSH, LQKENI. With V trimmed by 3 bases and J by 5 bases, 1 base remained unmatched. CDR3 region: CASSPGTGDEQYF. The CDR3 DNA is TGTGCCAGCTCACCCGGGACAGGGGACGAGCAGTACTTC.

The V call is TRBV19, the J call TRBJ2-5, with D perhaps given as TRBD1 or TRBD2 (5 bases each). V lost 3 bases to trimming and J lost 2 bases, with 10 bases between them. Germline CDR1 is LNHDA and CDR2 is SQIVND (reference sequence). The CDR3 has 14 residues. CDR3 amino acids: CASSIGWGQETQYF. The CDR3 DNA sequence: TGTGCCAGTAGTATTGGGTGGGGGCAAGAGACCCAGTACTTC.

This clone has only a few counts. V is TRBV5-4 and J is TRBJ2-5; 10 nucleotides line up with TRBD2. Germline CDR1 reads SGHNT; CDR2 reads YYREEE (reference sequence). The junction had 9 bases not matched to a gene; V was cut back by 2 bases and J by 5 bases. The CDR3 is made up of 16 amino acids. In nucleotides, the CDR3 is TGTGCCAGCAGCTTCTCAGCGGGAGGGCCTTGGGAGACCCAGTACTTC. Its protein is CASSFSAGGPWETQYF.

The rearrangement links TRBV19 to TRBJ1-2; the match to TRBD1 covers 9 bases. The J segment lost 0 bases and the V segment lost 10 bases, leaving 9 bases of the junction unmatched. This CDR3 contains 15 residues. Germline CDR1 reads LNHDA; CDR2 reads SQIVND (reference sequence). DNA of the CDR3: TGTGCCACTAGGACAGGGGCCCCATCTAACTATGGCTACACCTTC. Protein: CATRTGAPSNYGYTF.

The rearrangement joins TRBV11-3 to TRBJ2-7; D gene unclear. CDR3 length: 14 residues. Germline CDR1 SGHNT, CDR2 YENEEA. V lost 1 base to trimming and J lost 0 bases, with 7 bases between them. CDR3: CASSLGSGSYEQYF. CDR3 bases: TGTGCCAGCAGCTTAGGTTCGGGCTCCTACGAGCAGTACTTC. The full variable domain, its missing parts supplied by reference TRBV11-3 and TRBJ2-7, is EAGVVQSPRYKIIEKKQPVAFWCNPISGHNTLYWYLQNLGQGPELLIRYENEEAVDDSQLPKDRFSAERLKGVDSTLKIQPAELGDSAVYLCASSLGSGSYEQYFGPGTRLTVT.

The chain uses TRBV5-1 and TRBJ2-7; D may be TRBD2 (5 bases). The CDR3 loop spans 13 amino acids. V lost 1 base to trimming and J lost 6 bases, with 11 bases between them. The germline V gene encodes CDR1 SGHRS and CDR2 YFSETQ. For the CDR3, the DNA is TGCGCCAGCAGCTTGTTCGAGGGCGCCGAGCAGTACTTC. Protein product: CASSLFEGAEQYF.

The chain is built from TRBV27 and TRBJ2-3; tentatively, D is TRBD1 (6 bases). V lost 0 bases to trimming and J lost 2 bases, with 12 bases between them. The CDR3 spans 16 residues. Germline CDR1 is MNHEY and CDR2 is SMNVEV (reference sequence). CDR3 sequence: CASSLSERGYTDTQYF. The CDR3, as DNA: TGTGCCAGCAGTTTATCGGAAAGGGGGTACACAGATACGCAGTATTTT.

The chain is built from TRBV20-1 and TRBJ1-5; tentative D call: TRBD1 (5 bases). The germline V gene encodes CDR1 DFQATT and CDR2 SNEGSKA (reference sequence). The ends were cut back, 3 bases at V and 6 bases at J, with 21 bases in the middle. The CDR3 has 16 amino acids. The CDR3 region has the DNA TGCAGTGCTAGTCGTGTAGGGGCAGGGATGGTTCAGCCCCAGCATTTT. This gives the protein CSASRVGAGMVQPQHF.

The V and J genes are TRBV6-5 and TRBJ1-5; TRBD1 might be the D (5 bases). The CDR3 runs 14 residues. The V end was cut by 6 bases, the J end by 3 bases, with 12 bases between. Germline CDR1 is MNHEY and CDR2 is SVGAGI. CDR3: CASRGYRNNQPQHF. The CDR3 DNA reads TGTGCCAGCAGGGGTTACAGGAACAATCAGCCCCAGCATTTT.

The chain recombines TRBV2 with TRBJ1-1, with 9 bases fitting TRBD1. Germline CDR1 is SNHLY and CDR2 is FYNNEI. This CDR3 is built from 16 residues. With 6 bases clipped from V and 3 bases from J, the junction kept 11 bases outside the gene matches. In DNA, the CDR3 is TGTGCCAGCAGAAAGCAAGCCGGGACAGGGTACACTGAAGCTTTCTTT. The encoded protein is CASRKQAGTGYTEAFF.

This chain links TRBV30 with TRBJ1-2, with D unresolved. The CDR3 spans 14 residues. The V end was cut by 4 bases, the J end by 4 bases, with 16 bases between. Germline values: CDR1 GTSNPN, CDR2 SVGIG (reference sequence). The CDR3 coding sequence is TGTGCCTGGACAGAATACCCCACGTTCTATGGCTACACCTTC. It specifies CAWTEYPTFYGYTF.

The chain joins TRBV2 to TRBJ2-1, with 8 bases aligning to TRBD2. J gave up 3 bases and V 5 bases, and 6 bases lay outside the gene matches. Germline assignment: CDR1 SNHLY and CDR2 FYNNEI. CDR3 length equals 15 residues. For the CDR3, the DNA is TGTGCCAGCAGTTGGACTAGCTTCGACTACAATGAGCAGTTCTTC. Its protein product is CASSWTSFDYNEQFF.

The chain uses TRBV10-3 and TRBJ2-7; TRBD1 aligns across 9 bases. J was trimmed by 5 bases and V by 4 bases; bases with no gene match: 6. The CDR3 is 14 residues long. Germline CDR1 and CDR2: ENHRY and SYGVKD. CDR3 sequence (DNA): TGTGCCATCAGTGGTCGGGGACAGGGCCACGAGCAGTACTTC. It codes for CAISGRGQGHEQYF.

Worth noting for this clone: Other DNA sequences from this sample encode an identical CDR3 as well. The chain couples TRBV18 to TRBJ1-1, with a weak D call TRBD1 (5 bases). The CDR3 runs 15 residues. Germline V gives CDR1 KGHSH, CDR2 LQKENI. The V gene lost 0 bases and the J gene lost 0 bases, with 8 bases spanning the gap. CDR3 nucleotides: TGTGCCAGCTCACCACCGGGACGGATGAACACTGAAGCTTTCTTT. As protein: CASSPPGRMNTEAFF.

CDR3 protein: CASSIAWATNYGYTF. DNA of the CDR3: TGTGCCAGTAGTATAGCTTGGGCGACTAACTATGGCTACACCTTC. V usage is TRBV19 and J usage is TRBJ1-2; no definite D call. CDR3 size: 15 residues. V lost 1 base and J 0 bases, leaving 9 bases between the germline ends. Per the germline V gene, CDR1 is LNHDA and CDR2 is SQIVND (reference sequence).

DNA of the CDR3: TGCGCCAGCAGAGGGACAGGGGGCTCTGGAAACACCATATATTTT. Encoded protein: CASRGTGGSGNTIYF. J is TRBJ1-3 and V is TRBV5-1, with 11 bases aligning to TRBD1. Trimming cost V 5 bases and J 0 bases; bases outside gene matches: 1. Germline V gives CDR1 SGHRS, CDR2 YFSETQ. The CDR3 spans 15 residues.

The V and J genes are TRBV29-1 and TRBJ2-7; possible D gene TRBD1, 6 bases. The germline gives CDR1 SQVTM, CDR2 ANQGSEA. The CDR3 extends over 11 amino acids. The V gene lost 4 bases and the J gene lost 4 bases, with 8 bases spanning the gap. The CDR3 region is CSVGGGYEQYF. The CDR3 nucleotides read TGCAGCGTTGGAGGGGGTTACGAGCAGTACTTC.

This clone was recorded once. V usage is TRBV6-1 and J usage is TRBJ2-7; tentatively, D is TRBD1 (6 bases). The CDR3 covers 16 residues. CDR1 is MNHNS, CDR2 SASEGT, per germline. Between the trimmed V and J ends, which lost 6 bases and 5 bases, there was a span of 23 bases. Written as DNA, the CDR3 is TGTGCCAGCAGAGAACGGACAGTTGGGCCCTTCCACGAGCAGTACTTC. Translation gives CASRERTVGPFHEQYF.

The CDR3 spells CASRKAGASYEQYF. DNA of the CDR3: TGCGCCAGCCGTAAGGCGGGAGCTTCCTACGAGCAGTACTTC. The chain is built from TRBV5-1 and TRBJ2-7; 7 bases match TRBD2. Germline CDR1 is SGHRS and CDR2 is YFSETQ. The trim removed 7 bases at V and 1 base at J, leaving 8 bases unmatched. This CDR3 is built from 14 residues.

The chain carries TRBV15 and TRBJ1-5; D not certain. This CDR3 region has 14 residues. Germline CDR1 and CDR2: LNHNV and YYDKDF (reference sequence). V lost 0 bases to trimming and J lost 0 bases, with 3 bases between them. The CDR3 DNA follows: TGTGCCACCAGCAGAGAATATAGCAATCAGCCCCAGCATTTT. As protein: CATSREYSNQPQHF.

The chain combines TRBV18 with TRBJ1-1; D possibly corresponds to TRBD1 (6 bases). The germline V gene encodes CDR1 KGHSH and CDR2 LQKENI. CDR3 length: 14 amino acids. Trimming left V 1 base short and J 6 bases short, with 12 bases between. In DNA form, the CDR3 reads TGTGCCAGCTCACCACTTACAGGGCAGGCTGAAGCTTTCTTT. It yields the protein CASSPLTGQAEAFF.

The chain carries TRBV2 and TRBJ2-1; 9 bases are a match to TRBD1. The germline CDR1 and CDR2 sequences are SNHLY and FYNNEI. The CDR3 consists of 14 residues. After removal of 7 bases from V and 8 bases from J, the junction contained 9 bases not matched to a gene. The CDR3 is CASTPRWTGDEQFF. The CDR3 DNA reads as TGTGCCAGCACCCCACGATGGACAGGGGATGAGCAGTTCTTC.

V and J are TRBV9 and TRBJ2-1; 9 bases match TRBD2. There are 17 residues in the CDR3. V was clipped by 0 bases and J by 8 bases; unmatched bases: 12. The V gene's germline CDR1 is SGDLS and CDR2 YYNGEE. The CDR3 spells CASSVGASGANGDEQFF. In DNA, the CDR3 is TGTGCCAGCAGCGTAGGGGCTAGCGGGGCAAACGGCGATGAGCAGTTCTTC.